Listed below are T cell receptor beta chains from one sample, sequenced in a study of T cell responses to AZD1222 COVID-19 vaccine. Assay used: immunoSEQ multiplex PCR; TCRdb lists only in-frame clones, some missing. Of fewer than 150,000 clones in the sample, approximately 95% were seen once. The specimen was peripheral blood, collected 28 days after the second AZD1222 dose. The receptors derive from an adult who received the AZD1222 COVID-19 vaccine. Both conserved end residues are trimmed from each CDR3.

>TRBV4-1
ASSQRAGSSYNEQF
>TRBV11-3
ASSLSANTEAF
>TRBV7-9
ASSRRDSAWGDTQY
>TRBV5-6
ASSLLAGARGKETQY
>TRBV5-5
ASSAQGEAF
>TRBV28
ASASDGRETQY
>TRBV7-2
ASRRLAGGNNEQF
>TRBV2
ASQDRVDTEAF
>TRBV7-2
ASSRTLREETQY
>TRBV29-1
SVGRVLGTEAF
>TRBV19
ASSARDRGSYEQY
>TRBV19
ASSIFSAGHGYT
>TRBV6-5
ASSYGGSGAQPQH
>TRBV11-1
ASSLAGGAGHQPQH
>TRBV12-3/TRBV12-4
ASSYREAGELF
>TRBV6-5
ASTRTGQITEAF
>TRBV6-6
ASSYPPGGDEQY
>TRBV5-1
ASSLWGSDTQY
>TRBV13
ASSYSVFRTGELF
>TRBV13
ASSFDRSTEAF
>TRBV12-3/TRBV12-4
ASSLAGSSPLH
>TRBV23-1
ASTGGPPLETQY
>TRBV4-1
ASSQPSRGVAEAF
>TRBV10-3
ATIAGYERTDTQY
>TRBV19
ASTGTGINQPQH
>TRBV20-1
SASRQGELF
>TRBV10-3
AISESAGGDGYT
>TRBV24-1
ATSDRQGYYGYT
>TRBV5-4
ASSADPPGLAGRTY
>TRBV6-2/TRBV6-3
ASSYFGVTEAF
>TRBV7-9
ASSRGHAGTSSYNSPLH
>TRBV6-2/TRBV6-3
ASSYPQAYT
>TRBV27
ASSMTIDSNQPQH
>TRBV15
ATSLLTGGNTIY
>TRBV5-6
ASSLKGSYFPHGYT
>TRBV5-3
ASLVVTGEQGYT
>TRBV9
ASSPGLAESEQY
>TRBV3-1/TRBV3-2
ASSQALANNEQY
>TRBV30
AWSDPASNTEAF
>TRBV18
ASSPFEGDTIY
>TRBV19
ASSRENFGRGYT
>TRBV16
ASSQSGRTEAF
>TRBV6-6
ASSWDLGLYYGYT
>TRBV27
ASSLIWDYISPLH
>TRBV12-5
ASREGTGNNEQF
>TRBV18
ASSQGDSRDTQY
>TRBV18
ASSRKSNTEAF
>TRBV19
ASTYGDSLNTEAF
>TRBV5-1
AGYSGANNYEQY
>TRBV3-1/TRBV3-2
ASSQVTGSPLH
>TRBV7-2
ASSLRTSGAETQY
>TRBV10-2
ASGGRVDTEAF
>TRBV9
ASSVEATVGDTQY
>TRBV7-8
ASSPRRFGNEQF
>TRBV14
ASSQDFNPRGLDEQY
>TRBV28
ASSFLKNIQY
>TRBV2
ASLGGTRAYEQY
>TRBV19
ASSIGGGELSYNEQF
>TRBV28
ASSLLQFGQPQH
>TRBV9
ASSVGIGTYEQY